What follows are 19 T cell receptor beta chains derived from one specimen sequenced in a study of cytomegalovirus exposure and HLA in healthy donors. With 60 Vbeta and 13 Jbeta primers, the PCR was carried out. The protocol was immunoSEQ multiplex PCR, while the TCRdb copy is restricted to in-frame clones and leaves out a portion. Its clone listing holds 150,000 or so clones. Source material: PBMCs. These receptors were collected from a woman aged 45-65 years in good health and CMV-seronegative.

This rearrangement joins TRBV29-1 to TRBJ2-7, with 10 bases matching TRBD1. The CDR3 is made up of 12 amino acids. With 7 bases clipped from V and 5 bases from J, the junction kept 5 bases outside the gene matches. CDR1 and CDR2 from the germline V gene are SQVTM and ANQGSEA. CDR3 region: CSASGTGDEQYF. CDR3 DNA sequence: TGCAGCGCCTCCGGGACAGGGGACGAGCAGTACTTC.

The chain recombines TRBV5-4 with TRBJ2-3; 8 bases fit TRBD2. V shed 4 bases, J shed 14 bases, and the junction held 12 bases outside the gene matches. Per germline, CDR1 SGHNT and CDR2 YYREEE (reference sequence). The CDR3 is 13 amino acids. Here the CDR3 reads CASSPYSGETPYF. The CDR3 region has the DNA TGTGCCAGCAGCCCCTATAGCGGGGAAACCCCGTATTTT. Filled out from reference TRBV5-4 and TRBJ2-3, the complete variable domain reads ETGVTQSPTHLIKTRGQQVTLRCSSQSGHNTVSWYQQALGQGPQFIFQYYREEENGRGNFPPRFSGLQFPNYSSELNVNALELDDSALYLCASSPYSGETPYFGPGTRLTVL.

V gene TRBV9 combines with J gene TRBJ1-2; D ambiguous. The CDR3 totals 13 residues. Trimming took 1 base from V and 2 from J, leaving 6 bases between them. The germline CDR1 and CDR2 sequences are SGDLS and YYNGEE. The CDR3 spells CASSVKENYGYTF. DNA of the CDR3: TGTGCCAGCAGCGTAAAGGAGAACTATGGCTACACCTTC.

The chain links TRBV7-8 to TRBJ2-7; D may be TRBD1 (6 bases). The CDR3 is 14 amino acids. Trimming stripped 3 bases from V and 6 bases from J, with 15 bases between. Germline V gives CDR1 SGHVS, CDR2 FQNEAQ. The CDR3: CASSFGGRSGEQYF. CDR3 DNA sequence: TGTGCCAGCAGCTTTGGGGGCCGTTCGGGCGAGCAGTACTTC.

V gene TRBV19 combines with J gene TRBJ1-1; 8 bases match TRBD1. The length of the CDR3 is 12 residues. Germline CDR1 is LNHDA and CDR2 is SQIVND (reference sequence). With 9 bases clipped from V and 4 bases from J, the junction kept 4 bases outside the gene matches. CDR3: CASRGRITEAFF. CDR3 nucleotide sequence: TGTGCCAGCAGGGGGCGCATCACTGAAGCTTTCTTT.

The chain's CDR3 is CASSRPGQGSNEQFF. DNA for the CDR3: TGCGCCAGCAGCCGGCCGGGACAGGGTTCCAATGAGCAGTTCTTC. The V gene is TRBV4-1, the J gene TRBJ2-1; TRBD1 matches 9 bases. The ends lost 4 bases at V and 6 bases at J; junction bases unmatched: 7. This CDR3 spans 15 amino acids. The germline gives CDR1 MGHRA, CDR2 YSYEKL.

The V and J genes are TRBV7-9 and TRBJ1-4; D may be TRBD1 (5 bases). CDR3 length: 12 residues. Trimming shortened V by 5 bases and J by 8 bases, and 9 bases separated the two germline ends. In germline, CDR1 is SEHNR, CDR2 FQNEAQ (reference sequence). The CDR3 DNA reads TGTGCCAGCAGCGGGGGGGAAGAAAAACTGTTTTTT. It yields the protein CASSGGEEKLFF. The whole variable domain, remainder taken from reference TRBV7-9 and TRBJ1-4, is DTGVSQNPRHKITKRGQNVTFRCDPISEHNRLYWYRQTLGQGPEFLTYFQNEAQLEKSRLLSDRFSAERPKGSFSTLEIQRTEQGDSAMYLCASSGGEEKLFFGSGTQLSVL.

The chain recombines TRBV25-1 with TRBJ2-2; 7 nucleotides match TRBD2. This CDR3 region has 16 residues. V lost 8 bases to trimming and J lost 2 bases; unmatched junction nucleotides: 11. CDR1 is MGHDK and CDR2 is SYGVNS in the germline V gene. The CDR3 protein is CASQMDREENTGELFF. In DNA, the CDR3 is TGTGCCAGCCAAATGGATCGGGAGGAAAACACCGGGGAGCTGTTTTTT.

The chain carries TRBV5-6 and TRBJ2-7; D unclear. V dropped 0 bases and J dropped 6 bases, with 16 bases sitting between them. This CDR3 has 15 amino acids. The V gene's germline CDR1 is SGHDT and CDR2 YYEEEE. CDR3 in amino acids: CASSLAGRAVLEQYF. The CDR3 DNA is TGTGCCAGCAGCTTGGCAGGTAGAGCTGTGCTCGAGCAGTACTTC. Based on the CDR3 plus reference TRBV5-6 and TRBJ2-7, the full variable domain is DAGVTQSPTHLIKTRGQQVTLRCSPKSGHDTVSWYQQALGQGPQFIFQYYEEEERQRGNFPDRFSGHQFPNYSSELNVNALLLGDSALYLCASSLAGRAVLEQYFGPGTRLTVT.

The gene calls are TRBV15 and TRBJ2-7; 9 bases align to TRBD1. J lost 1 base, V lost 5 bases, and 6 bases had no gene match. The CDR3 runs to 15 residues. Germline V lookup: CDR1 LNHNV, CDR2 YYDKDF (reference sequence). The CDR3 is CATSRGQGDSYEQYF. For the CDR3, the DNA is TGTGCCACCAGCCGGGGACAGGGCGATTCCTACGAGCAGTACTTC.

The chain combines TRBV30 with TRBJ1-5, with 9 bases aligning to TRBD1. CDR3 length equals 13 residues. The V segment lost 3 bases and the J segment 5 bases; nucleotides outside the gene matches: 2. Germline CDR1 GTSNPN, CDR2 SVGIG (reference sequence). The CDR3 DNA reads as TGTGCCTGGAGCCGGGACAGGGATCAGCCCCAGCATTTT. It codes for CAWSRDRDQPQHF.

The CDR3 DNA follows: TGTGCCAGCAGCTTTCCCCGGGATACGCAGTATTTT. The encoded protein is CASSFPRDTQYF. V gene TRBV5-4 combines with J gene TRBJ2-3, with D unclear. The germline V and J ends were trimmed by 2 bases and 6 bases, with 7 bases remaining between them. The CDR3 has 12 residues. Germline loops: CDR1 SGHNT, CDR2 YYREEE (reference sequence).

The V gene is TRBV6-1, the J gene TRBJ2-5; tentatively, D is TRBD2 (5 bases). The V end lost 6 bases, the J end lost 6 bases, and 11 bases lay between the germline ends. CDR1 is MNHNS and CDR2 is SASEGT in the germline V gene. CDR3 size: 12 residues. CDR3 loop: CASRISGKTQYF. For the CDR3, the DNA is TGTGCCAGCAGGATCTCGGGGAAGACCCAGTACTTC.

The chain is built from TRBV28 and TRBJ1-5, with TRBD1 as a possible D gene (5 bases). This CDR3 contains 16 residues. V lost 5 bases and J lost 0, with 14 bases in between. Germline CDR1 and CDR2: MDHEN and SYDVKM. The chain's CDR3 is CASSLIRVGSNQPQHF. CDR3 sequence (DNA): TGTGCCAGCAGTCTTATCAGGGTGGGTAGCAATCAGCCCCAGCATTTT.

This rearrangement joins TRBV27 to TRBJ2-3; D is possibly TRBD2 (6 bases). CDR1 and CDR2 (germline): MNHEY, SMNVEV (reference sequence). V was cut by 11 bases and J by 1 base, with 16 bases left in between. This CDR3 contains 14 residues. The CDR3 is CASRGSARTDTQYF. The CDR3 DNA reads TGTGCCTCCCGGGGGTCGGCGCGCACAGATACGCAGTATTTT.

The gene calls are TRBV9 and TRBJ2-1, with TRBD2 matching 9 bases. Germline V gene sequence: CDR1 SGDLS, CDR2 YYNGEE. The V segment lost 4 bases and the J segment 7 bases; nucleotides outside the gene matches: 9. The CDR3 runs 15 residues. The CDR3 loop is CASSNLAGVRNEQFF. In nucleotides, the CDR3 is TGTGCCAGCAGCAATTTAGCGGGAGTTAGGAATGAGCAGTTCTTC.

The rearrangement uses TRBV5-5 and TRBJ2-2, with 7 nucleotides matching TRBD1. V trimming: 1 base; J trimming: 4 bases; junction bases outside the gene matches: 7. The CDR3 has 16 residues. The germline V gene encodes CDR1 SGHKS and CDR2 YYEKEE (reference sequence). The CDR3 reads CASSLQTGAFTGELFF. Written as DNA, the CDR3 is TGTGCCAGCAGCTTGCAAACAGGGGCTTTCACCGGGGAGCTGTTTTTT.

The genes are TRBV5-6 and TRBJ2-7; maybe TRBD2 (5 bases). CDR3 length: 16 amino acids. The germline gives CDR1 SGHDT, CDR2 YYEEEE. V was cut by 4 bases and J by 2 bases, with 19 bases left in between. The CDR3 here is CASSRKSGKWAYEQYF. The DNA for the CDR3 is TGTGCCAGCAGCCGGAAATCCGGGAAATGGGCCTACGAGCAGTACTTC.

This chain connects TRBV5-4 to TRBJ2-7; 8 nucleotides align to TRBD1. In germline, CDR1 is SGHNT, CDR2 YYREEE (reference sequence). After removal of 3 bases from V and 4 bases from J, the junction contained 6 bases not matched to a gene. The CDR3 sequence is 14 residues long. In DNA form, the CDR3 reads TGTGCCAGCAGCTCGACAGGGGAGGAGTACGAGCAGTACTTC. Its protein product is CASSSTGEEYEQYF.